The source of this T cell receptor (beta chain) is a study of early T cells in non-severe SARS-CoV-2 infection. Germline-derived CDR1 and CDR2 are SGHVS and FNYEAQ. The CDR3 is made up of 16 amino acids. The junction had 3 bases not matched to a gene; V was cut back by 0 bases and J by 4 bases. This clonotype occurred many times. Each CDR3 protein gets one entry after TCRdb re-called the 5' RACE reads with MiXCR. The sample has about 80,000 distinct CDR3 sequences; less than 15% are singletons. The V call is TRBV7-6, the J call TRBJ2-2; 9 bases match TRBD2. Sample: whole blood. This receptor was taken from an adult who was a healthcare worker with PCR-confirmed SARS-CoV-2 infection or an uninfected control (not recorded which). The CDR3 nucleotides are TGTGCCAGCAGCTTAGCAGGACTAGCGATCACCGGGGAGCTGTTTTTT. It codes for CASSLAGLAITGELFF.